This entry lists 9 T cell receptor beta chains sequenced from one sample in a study of T cell responses to AZD1222 COVID-19 vaccine. The method was immunoSEQ multiplex PCR; TCRdb's version includes in-frame clones alone and lacks a portion of them. The sample shows approximately 150,000 clones, 90% to 95% of them seen only once. The source material was peripheral blood, sampled on day 0 of AZD1222 vaccination. These receptors were taken from an adult in good health.

The chain employs TRBV6-5 and TRBJ1-2; 10 bases match TRBD1. The J segment lost 5 bases and the V segment lost 4 bases, leaving 1 base of the junction unmatched. The germline V gene encodes CDR1 MNHEY and CDR2 SVGAGI. This CDR3 comprises 13 residues. CDR3 residues: CASSWDRGYGYTF. The CDR3 DNA follows: TGTGCCAGCAGTTGGGACAGGGGATATGGCTACACCTTC.

The chain combines TRBV7-3 with TRBJ2-1; D unclear. The CDR3 contains 14 residues. V lost 2 bases, J lost 8 bases, and 13 bases lay in between. Germline loops: CDR1 SGHTA, CDR2 FQGTGA. The CDR3 loop is CASSLAPGLDEQFF. The DNA for the CDR3 is TGTGCCAGCAGCTTAGCCCCTGGCCTAGATGAGCAGTTCTTC.

Turning to this clone: Other DNA sequences in the sample encode the same CDR3. The rearrangement joins TRBV5-1 to TRBJ1-1, with D possibly TRBD1 on 5 matching bases. The length of the CDR3 is 14 residues. The germline V and J ends were trimmed by 1 base and 1 base, with 8 bases remaining between them. Germline-derived CDR1 and CDR2 are SGHRS and YFSETQ. This CDR3 reads CASSLPTGNTEAFF. CDR3 DNA: TGCGCCAGCAGCTTGCCAACAGGGAACACTGAAGCTTTCTTT.

V usage is TRBV5-4 and J usage is TRBJ1-2; D might be TRBD1 (6 bases). The V end lost 1 base, the J end lost 6 bases, and 10 bases lay between the germline ends. The germline V gene has CDR1 SGHNT and CDR2 YYREEE (reference sequence). This CDR3 is 13 amino acids long. Here the CDR3 reads CASSLYRTDGYTF. The CDR3 nucleotides read TGTGCCAGCAGCTTGTATCGGACAGATGGCTACACCTTC.

J is TRBJ1-2 and V is TRBV7-2, with D perhaps matching TRBD1 (5 bases). The CDR3 sequence is 15 residues long. V lost 3 bases and J 8 bases, leaving 19 bases between the germline ends. The germline V gene has CDR1 SGHTA and CDR2 FQGNSA. As DNA, the CDR3 is TGTGCCAGCAGCTTCGGGGCCCCGCGGGGCCCCGGCTACACCTTC. Residues: CASSFGAPRGPGYTF.

The chain links TRBV4-2 to TRBJ2-7, with no clear D. V lost 5 bases to trimming and J lost 2 bases, with 7 bases between them. The CDR3 has 12 residues. CDR1 is LGHNA, CDR2 YNFKEQ, per germline. CDR3: CASSSVTYEQYF. The CDR3 DNA follows: TGTGCCAGCAGCTCTGTAACCTACGAGCAGTACTTC.

The chain recombines TRBV5-4 with TRBJ1-6, with 10 bases lining up with TRBD1. V lost 3 bases, J lost 9 bases, and 6 bases stayed unmatched. CDR3 size: 15 residues. The germline V gene has CDR1 SGHNT and CDR2 YYREEE (reference sequence). The DNA for the CDR3 is TGTGCCAGCAGCTCCGCGACAGGGGGCGTTTCACCCCTCCACTTT. This sequence encodes CASSSATGGVSPLHF.

The chain links TRBV10-3 to TRBJ2-3; perhaps TRBD1 as D (6 bases). The CDR3 sequence is 14 residues long. The germline V gene encodes CDR1 ENHRY and CDR2 SYGVKD. V lost 11 bases, J lost 0 bases, and 15 bases lay in between. The CDR3 loop reads CAVAGQLSTDTQYF. The CDR3 coding sequence is TGTGCCGTCGCCGGACAGCTTAGCACAGATACGCAGTATTTT.

V gene TRBV10-1 combines with J gene TRBJ1-5; TRBD1 aligns across 7 bases. Germline assignment: CDR1 WNHNN and CDR2 SYGVQD (reference sequence). The CDR3 covers 15 residues. Trimming removed 8 bases from V and 4 bases from J; junction bases left unmatched: 11. The CDR3 spells CASPNPDRKNQPQHF. The CDR3 DNA is TGCGCCAGCCCTAACCCGGACAGGAAAAATCAGCCCCAGCATTTT.